The TCR beta chain under discussion was sequenced for a study of T cell responses to AZD1222 COVID-19 vaccine. TCRdb's copy holds only in-frame clones and misses some; the assay was immunoSEQ multiplex PCR. The table records about 70,000 clones, about nine tenths of them present only once. Of note for this clone: The antigen is unknown.

Study outcomes and limitations: CD4 TCRs associated with vaccination spanned spike, dominating at 160-218 and 743-854. Donors in the cohort were predominantly white British and more often female, and clonal diversity was possibly underestimated. With two AZD1222 doses given, Spike-specific TCR breadth and depth both rose. Repertoires were obtained only post-peak T cell response.

The TCR sequence derives from an adult who received the AZD1222 COVID-19 vaccine. Source: peripheral blood, taken 28 days after the second AZD1222 dose.

The CDR3 loop is CASRDTANYGYTF. DNA for the CDR3: TGTGCCAGCAGGGACACAGCTAACTATGGCTACACCTTC. The chain joins TRBV6-5 to TRBJ1-2; weak D call: TRBD1 (5 bases). Germline V CDR1 and CDR2: MNHEY, SVGAGI. Trimming cost V 6 bases and J 0 bases, with 8 bases left between them. This CDR3 has 13 amino acids.